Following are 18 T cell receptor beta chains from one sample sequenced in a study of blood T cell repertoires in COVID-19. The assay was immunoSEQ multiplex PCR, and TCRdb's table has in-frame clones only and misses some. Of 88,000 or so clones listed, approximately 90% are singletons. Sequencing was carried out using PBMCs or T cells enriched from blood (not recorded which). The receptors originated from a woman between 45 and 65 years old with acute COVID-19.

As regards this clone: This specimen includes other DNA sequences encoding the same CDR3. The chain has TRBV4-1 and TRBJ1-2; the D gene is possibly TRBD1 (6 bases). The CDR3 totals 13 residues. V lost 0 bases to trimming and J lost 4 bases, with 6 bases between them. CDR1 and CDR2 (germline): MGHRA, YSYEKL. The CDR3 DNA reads TGCGCCAGCAGCCAAGAGGGGGCCTATGGCTACACCTTC. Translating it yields CASSQEGAYGYTF.

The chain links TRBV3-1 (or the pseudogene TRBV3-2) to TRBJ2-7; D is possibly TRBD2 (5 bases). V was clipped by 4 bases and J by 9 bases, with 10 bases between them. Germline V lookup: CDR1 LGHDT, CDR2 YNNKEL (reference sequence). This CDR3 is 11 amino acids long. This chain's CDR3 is CASSLSTRQYF. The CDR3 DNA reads TGTGCCAGCAGCCTGAGCACTAGGCAGTACTTC.

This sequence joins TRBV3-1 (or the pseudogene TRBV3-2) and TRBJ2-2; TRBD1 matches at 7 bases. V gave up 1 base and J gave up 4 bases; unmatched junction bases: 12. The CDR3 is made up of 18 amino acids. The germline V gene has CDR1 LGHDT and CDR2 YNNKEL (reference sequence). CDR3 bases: TGTGCCAGCAGCCAAGGGACAGGAACGGGCCGAGGCACCGGGGAGCTGTTTTTT. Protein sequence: CASSQGTGTGRGTGELFF.

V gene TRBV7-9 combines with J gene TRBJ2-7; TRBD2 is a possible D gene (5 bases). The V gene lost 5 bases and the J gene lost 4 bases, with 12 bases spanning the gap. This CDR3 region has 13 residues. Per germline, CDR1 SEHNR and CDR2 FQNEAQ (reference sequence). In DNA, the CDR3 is TGTGCCAGCAGCGGCGGGCAATTTTACGAGCAGTACTTC. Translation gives CASSGGQFYEQYF.

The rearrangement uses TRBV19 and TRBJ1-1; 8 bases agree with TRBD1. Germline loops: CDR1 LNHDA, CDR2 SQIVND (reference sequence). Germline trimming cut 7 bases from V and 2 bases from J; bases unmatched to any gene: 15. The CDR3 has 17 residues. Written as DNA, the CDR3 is TGTGCCAGTACCAATCGGAGGACAGGGCGTTTAAACACTGAAGCTTTCTTT. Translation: CASTNRRTGRLNTEAFF.

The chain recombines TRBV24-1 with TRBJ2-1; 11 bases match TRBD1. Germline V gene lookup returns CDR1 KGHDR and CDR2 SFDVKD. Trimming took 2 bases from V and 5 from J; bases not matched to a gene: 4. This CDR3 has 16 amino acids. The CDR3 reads CATSDWGTGGDNEQFF. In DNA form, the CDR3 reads TGTGCCACCAGTGATTGGGGGACAGGGGGGGACAATGAGCAGTTCTTC.

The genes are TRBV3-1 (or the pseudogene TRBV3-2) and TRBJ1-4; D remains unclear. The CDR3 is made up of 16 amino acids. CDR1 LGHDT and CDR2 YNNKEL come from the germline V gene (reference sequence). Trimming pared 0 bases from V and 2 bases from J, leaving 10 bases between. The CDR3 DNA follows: TGTGCCAGCAGCCAAGAGGTGGCGGTTACTAATGAAAAACTGTTTTTT. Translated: CASSQEVAVTNEKLFF.

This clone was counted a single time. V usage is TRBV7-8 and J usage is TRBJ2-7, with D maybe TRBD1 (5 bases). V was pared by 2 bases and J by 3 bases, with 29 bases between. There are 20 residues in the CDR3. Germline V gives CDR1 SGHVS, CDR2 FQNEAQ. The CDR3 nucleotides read TGTGCCAGCAGCTTACCTACGTCGACGTCGTTCAGGGATAACTACTACGAGCAGTACTTC. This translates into CASSLPTSTSFRDNYYEQYF.

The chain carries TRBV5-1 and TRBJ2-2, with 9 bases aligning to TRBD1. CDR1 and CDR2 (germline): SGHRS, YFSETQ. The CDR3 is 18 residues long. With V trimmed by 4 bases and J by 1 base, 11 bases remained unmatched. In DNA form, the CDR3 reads TGCGCCAGCAGCCACCCGACAGGACAGGGGCAGAACACCGGGGAGCTGTTTTTT. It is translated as CASSHPTGQGQNTGELFF.

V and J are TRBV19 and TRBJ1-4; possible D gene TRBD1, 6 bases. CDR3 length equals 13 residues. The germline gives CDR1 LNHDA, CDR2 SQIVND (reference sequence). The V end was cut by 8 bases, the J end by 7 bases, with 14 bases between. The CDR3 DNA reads TGTGCCAGTTCACAGGGTTTCGTTGAAAAACTGTTTTTT. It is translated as CASSQGFVEKLFF.

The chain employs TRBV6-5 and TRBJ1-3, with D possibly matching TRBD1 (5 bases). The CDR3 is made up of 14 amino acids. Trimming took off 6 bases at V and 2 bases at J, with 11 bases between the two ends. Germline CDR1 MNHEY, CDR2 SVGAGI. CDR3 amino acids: CASSSGHPGNTIYF. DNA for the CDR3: TGTGCCAGCAGCTCCGGACACCCTGGAAACACCATATATTTT.

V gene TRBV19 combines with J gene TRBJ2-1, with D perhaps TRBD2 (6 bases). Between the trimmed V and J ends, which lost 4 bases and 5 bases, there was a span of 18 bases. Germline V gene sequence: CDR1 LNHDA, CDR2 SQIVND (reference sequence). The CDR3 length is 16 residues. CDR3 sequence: CASSRRTNFLDNEQFF. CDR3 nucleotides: TGTGCCAGTAGTAGACGGACTAATTTCTTGGACAATGAGCAGTTCTTC.

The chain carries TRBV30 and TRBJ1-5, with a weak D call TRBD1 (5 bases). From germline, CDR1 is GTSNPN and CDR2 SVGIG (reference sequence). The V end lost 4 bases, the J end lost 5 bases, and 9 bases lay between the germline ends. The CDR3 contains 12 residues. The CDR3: CAWNSRDQPQHF. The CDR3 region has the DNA TGTGCCTGGAATTCCAGGGATCAGCCCCAGCATTTT.

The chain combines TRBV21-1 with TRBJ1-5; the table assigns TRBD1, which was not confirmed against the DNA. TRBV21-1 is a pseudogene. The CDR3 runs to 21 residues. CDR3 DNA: TGTGCCAGCAGCAATCAAGACGAAGGGACAGGGTGTTGGGTTCGCAATCAGCCCCAGCATTTT. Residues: CASSNQDEGTGCWVRNQPQHF.

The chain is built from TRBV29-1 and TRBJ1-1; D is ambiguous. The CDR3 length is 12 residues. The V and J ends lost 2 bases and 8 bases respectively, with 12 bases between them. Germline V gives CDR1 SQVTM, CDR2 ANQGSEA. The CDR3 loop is CSVELVGSEAFF. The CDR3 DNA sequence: TGCAGCGTTGAACTAGTCGGCTCGGAAGCTTTCTTT.

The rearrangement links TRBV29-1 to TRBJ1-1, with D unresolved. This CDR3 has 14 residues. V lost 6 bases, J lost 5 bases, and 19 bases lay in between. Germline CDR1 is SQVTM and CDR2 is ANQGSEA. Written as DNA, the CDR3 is TGCAGCGTCCGCCCGGGAGGAGCAGTGACTGAAGCTTTCTTT. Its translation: CSVRPGGAVTEAFF.

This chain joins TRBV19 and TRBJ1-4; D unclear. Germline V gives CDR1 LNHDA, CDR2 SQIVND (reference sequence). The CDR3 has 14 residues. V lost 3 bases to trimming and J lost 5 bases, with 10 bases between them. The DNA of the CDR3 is TGTGCCAGTAGTATCCCGACGGGGAATGAAAAACTGTTTTTT. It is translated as CASSIPTGNEKLFF.

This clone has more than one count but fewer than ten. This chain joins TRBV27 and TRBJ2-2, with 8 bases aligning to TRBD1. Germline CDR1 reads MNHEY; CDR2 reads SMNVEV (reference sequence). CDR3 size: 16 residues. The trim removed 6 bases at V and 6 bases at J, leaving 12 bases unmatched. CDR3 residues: CASRTSDRGRPGELFF. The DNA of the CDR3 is TGTGCCAGCAGAACCTCCGACAGGGGTCGGCCCGGGGAGCTGTTTTTT.